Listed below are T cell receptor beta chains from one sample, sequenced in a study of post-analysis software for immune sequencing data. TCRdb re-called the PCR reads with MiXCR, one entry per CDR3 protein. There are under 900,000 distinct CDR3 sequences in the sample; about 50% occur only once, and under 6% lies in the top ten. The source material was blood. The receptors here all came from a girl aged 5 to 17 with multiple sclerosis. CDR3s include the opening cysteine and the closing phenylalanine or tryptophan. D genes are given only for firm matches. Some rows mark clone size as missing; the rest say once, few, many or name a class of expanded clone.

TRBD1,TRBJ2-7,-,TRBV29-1,TGCAGCGTTGAGAACCGGGACAGGGGTTCCTACGAGCAGTACTTC,CSVENRDRGSYEQYF
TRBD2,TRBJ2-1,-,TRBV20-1,TGCAGTGCGACCGTCCCACTAGCGGGACTAGTTTCCTACAATGAGCAGTTCTTC,CSATVPLAGLVSYNEQFF
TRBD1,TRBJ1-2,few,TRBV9,TGTGCCAGCAGCGTAGACAGGGGAAGTAATGGCTACACCTTC,CASSVDRGSNGYTF
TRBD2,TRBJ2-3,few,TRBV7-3,TGTGCCAGCAGCCGCGGGACTAGCGGGGGATATCAAGATACGCAGTATTTT,CASSRGTSGGYQDTQYF
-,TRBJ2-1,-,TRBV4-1,TGCGCCAGCAGCCAAGAGGGTCCGGGGGATGGGAACAATGAGCAGTTCTTC,CASSQEGPGDGNNEQFF
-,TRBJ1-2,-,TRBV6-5,TGTGCCAGCAGCCACCCCGCTGCTGGCTACACCTTC,CASSHPAAGYTF
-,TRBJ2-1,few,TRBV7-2,TGTGCCAGCAGCGCTAAAGCGATGCTCTCCTACAATGAGCAGTTCTTC,CASSAKAMLSYNEQFF
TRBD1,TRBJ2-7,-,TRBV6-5,TGTGCCAGCAGGACCGGTAGGACAGGGAGCTACGAGCAGTACTTC,CASRTGRTGSYEQYF
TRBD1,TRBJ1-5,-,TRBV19,TGTGCCAGTACCCCTCCCTCGGGGACAGAGAATCAGCCCCAGCATTTT,CASTPPSGTENQPQHF
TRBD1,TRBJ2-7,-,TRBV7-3,TGTGCCAGCAGCTTAAACAGGGGGAGCGAGCAGTACTTC,CASSLNRGSEQYF
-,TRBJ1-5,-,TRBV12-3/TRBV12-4,TGTGCCAGCACCGCGATGCCACCTGGGCAGCATTTT,CASTAMPPGQHF
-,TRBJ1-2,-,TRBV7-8,TGTGCCAGCAGCTTTGGGACCGGGACGGCTAACTATGGCTACACCTTC,CASSFGTGTANYGYTF
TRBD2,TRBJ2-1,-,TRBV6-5,TGTGCCAGCCGGGGGGTTCTTTTTTCCAATGAGCAGTTCTTC,CASRGVLFSNEQFF
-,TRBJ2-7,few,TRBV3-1,TGTGCCAGCAGCCAAGGGGCGACTGTAACCTACGAGCAGTACTTC,CASSQGATVTYEQYF
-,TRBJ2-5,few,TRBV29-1,TGCAGCGTAAAAGGGGTGGACGGGGGAGCGGAGACCCAGTACTTC,CSVKGVDGGAETQYF
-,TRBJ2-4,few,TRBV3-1,TGTGCCAGCAGCCAAGAAGGGGCCAGGATTTTAGCCAAAAACATTCAGTACTTC,CASSQEGARILAKNIQYF
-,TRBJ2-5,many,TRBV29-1,TGCAGCGTTAGAGGGAGGATACAAGAGACCCAGTACTTC,CSVRGRIQETQYF
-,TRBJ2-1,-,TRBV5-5,TGTGCCAGCAGCCCAGGACGTATCACCTCGGACAGCCAGCAGTTCTTC,CASSPGRITSDSQQFF
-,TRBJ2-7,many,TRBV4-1,TGCGCCAGCAGCCAAGTGGGGAACGGACATCCCCCCGAGCAGTACTTC,CASSQVGNGHPPEQYF
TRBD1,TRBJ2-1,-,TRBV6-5,TGTGCCAGCAGTTCATTCCGGGACAGGGCCTACAATGAGCAGTTCTTC,CASSSFRDRAYNEQFF
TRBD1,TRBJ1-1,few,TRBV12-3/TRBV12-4,TGTGCCAGCAGTCGGACAGGGAGGACTGAAGCTTTCTTT,CASSRTGRTEAFF
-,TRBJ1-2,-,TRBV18,TGTGCCACCAAGATTCGCGGGACAAGTAGCAACTATGGCTACACCTTC,CATKIRGTSSNYGYTF
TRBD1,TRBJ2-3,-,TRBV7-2,TGTGCCAGCAGCTTAGAGTTCCCGGGACAGGGGGCAGATACGCAGTATTTT,CASSLEFPGQGADTQYF
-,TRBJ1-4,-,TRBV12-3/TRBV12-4,TGTGCCAGCAGACCAACAGGGTACGAAAAACTGTTTTTT,CASRPTGYEKLFF
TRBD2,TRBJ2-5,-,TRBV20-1,TGCAGTGCTAGTCCAGGACTAGCGGGGGGACGTGAGACCCAGTACTTC,CSASPGLAGGRETQYF
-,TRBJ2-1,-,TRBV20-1,TGCAGTGCTAGAGATGGGCCGGGGTGGAATGAGCAGTTCTTC,CSARDGPGWNEQFF
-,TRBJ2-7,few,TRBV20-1,TGCAGTGCTAGGGACACGGCGAAGACCTACGAGCAGTACTTC,CSARDTAKTYEQYF
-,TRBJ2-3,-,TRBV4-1,TGCGCCAGCAGCCAAGAGGCGGGGAGAGATACGCAGTATTTT,CASSQEAGRDTQYF
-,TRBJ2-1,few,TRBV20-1,TGCAGTGCTTTACAGGGGGGGCCCTACTCTGAGCAGTTCTTC,CSALQGGPYSEQFF
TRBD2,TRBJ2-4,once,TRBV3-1,TGTGCCAGCAGACAGCGGGACGGAAAAAACATTCAGTACTTC,CASRQRDGKNIQYF
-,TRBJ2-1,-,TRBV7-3,TGTGCCAGCAGCAAGAGGACGGAGTACAATGAGCAGTTCTTC,CASSKRTEYNEQFF
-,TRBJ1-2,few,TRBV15,TGTGCCACCAGCAGAGATATAGAAGGTGGCTACACCTTC,CATSRDIEGGYTF
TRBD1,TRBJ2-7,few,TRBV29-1,TGCAGCGTTGAAGATTTTGGGACAGGGGTTTCCGAGCAGTACTTC,CSVEDFGTGVSEQYF
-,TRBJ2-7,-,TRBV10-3,TGTGCCACAAAACGGTCGGAGGGGTTTGGCGAGCAGTACTTC,CATKRSEGFGEQYF
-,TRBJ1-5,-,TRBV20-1,TGCAGTGCTAGGGCAGGGGAGGGCAATCAGCCCCAGCATTTT,CSARAGEGNQPQHF
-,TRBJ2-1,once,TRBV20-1,TGCAGTGCTAGAGAGAATGAGGTCCCCCTTTTGAGCAATGAGCAGTTCTTC,CSARENEVPLLSNEQFF
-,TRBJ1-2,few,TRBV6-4,TGTGCCAGCGATCGGACGGGCGTAGAGGGCTACACCTTC,CASDRTGVEGYTF
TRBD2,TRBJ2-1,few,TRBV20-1,TGCAGTGCTCCTAGCGGGATAGTTGAGCAGTTCTTC,CSAPSGIVEQFF
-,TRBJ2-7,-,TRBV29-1,TGCAGCGTTGAAAAACTGACCCACGAGCAGTACTTC,CSVEKLTHEQYF
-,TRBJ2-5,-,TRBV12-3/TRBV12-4,TGTGCCAGCAGTTTCGGGAGAGCTCGGGAGCAGTACTTC,CASSFGRAREQYF
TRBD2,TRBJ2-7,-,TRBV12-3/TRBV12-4,TGTGCCAGCAGCCCCAAGGGTGCGGGAGGCTCCGAGCAGTACTTC,CASSPKGAGGSEQYF
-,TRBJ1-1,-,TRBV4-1,TGCGCCAGCAGCCAAGACCCCTCGAACACTGAAGCTTTCTTT,CASSQDPSNTEAFF
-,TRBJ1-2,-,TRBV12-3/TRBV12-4,TGTGCCAGCAGTTTCGGGACACGTCGCGCGGTCTCCTATGGCTACACCTTC,CASSFGTRRAVSYGYTF
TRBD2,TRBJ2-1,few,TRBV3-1,TGTGCCAGCAGCCGGGGACTAGCGGGGGGGCCGGCATGGAATGAGCAGTTCTTC,CASSRGLAGGPAWNEQFF